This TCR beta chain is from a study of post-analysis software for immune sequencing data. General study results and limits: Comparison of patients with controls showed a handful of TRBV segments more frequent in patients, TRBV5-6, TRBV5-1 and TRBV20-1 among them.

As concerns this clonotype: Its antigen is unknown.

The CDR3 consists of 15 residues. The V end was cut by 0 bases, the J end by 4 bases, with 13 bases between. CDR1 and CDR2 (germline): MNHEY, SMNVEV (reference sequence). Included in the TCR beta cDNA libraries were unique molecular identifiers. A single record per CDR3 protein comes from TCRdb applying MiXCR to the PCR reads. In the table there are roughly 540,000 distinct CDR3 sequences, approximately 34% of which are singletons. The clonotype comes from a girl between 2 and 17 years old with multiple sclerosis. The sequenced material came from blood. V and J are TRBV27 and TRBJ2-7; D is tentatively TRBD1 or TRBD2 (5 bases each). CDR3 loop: CASSLSSGRRYEQYF. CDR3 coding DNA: TGTGCCAGCAGTTTATCGTCGGGGCGCAGGTACGAGCAGTACTTC.